The entry below describes one T cell receptor (beta chain). The entry originates in a study of T cells in Graves' hyperthyroidism and ophthalmopathy. Stable Graves' hyperthyroidism meant no ophthalmopathy progression within 18 months. Template material for amplifying TCR beta CDR3 regions consisted of RNA transcripts. A set of HTBI primers served as the primers for a first-round RT-PCR of the TCR CDR3. MiXCR, applied by TCRdb to the multiplex PCR reads, yields one record per CDR3 protein. The sample records about 360,000 distinct CDR3 sequences, about 13% being singletons. This TCR was recovered from a woman under 30 with Graves' hyperthyroidism. The sequenced sample was blood.

CDR3 amino acids: CASSYLEKLFF. Written as DNA, the CDR3 is TGTGCCAGCAGCTACCTGGAAAAACTGTTTTTT. The chain recombines TRBV6-5 with TRBJ1-4; D is unresolved. The CDR3 runs to 11 residues. Germline V gene sequence: CDR1 MNHEY, CDR2 SVGAGI. V was clipped by 6 bases and J by 8 bases, with 7 bases between them.